This T cell receptor (beta chain) was documented in a study of OX40 agonist ivuxolimab in advanced cancers. CDR3 length: 19 amino acids. The junction had 5 bases not matched to a gene; V was cut back by 1 base and J by 0 bases. CDR1 MNHEY and CDR2 SMNVEV come from the germline V gene (reference sequence). The method was immunoSEQ multiplex PCR; TCRdb's version includes in-frame clones alone and lacks a portion of them. The sample gives around 51,000 clones, around nine tenths of which show up once; 10% to 13% is in the top ten. The sequence came from an adult with an advanced solid tumor such as melanoma, head and neck, liver or kidney cancer. Sequencing used CD4+ or CD8+ T cells sorted from blood, obtained in a trial of the OX40 agonist ivuxolimab. J is TRBJ2-1 and V is TRBV27; 14 bases are a match to TRBD2. CDR3 sequence: CASSLLGTSGSSSYNEQFF. The CDR3 DNA reads as TGTGCCAGCAGTTTATTGGGGACTAGCGGGAGTTCCTCCTACAATGAGCAGTTCTTC.